This entry features one TCR beta chain sequence. Its target is unknown. The PCR was carried out with 60 Vbeta primers and 13 Jbeta primers. Generated by immunoSEQ multiplex PCR, the TCRdb table keeps only in-frame clones and is missing some. This table has some 150,000 clones, more than 80% appearing once. This sample was taken from a study of cytomegalovirus exposure and HLA in healthy donors. The V end lost 0 bases, the J end lost 3 bases, and 12 bases lay between the germline ends. Germline-derived CDR1 and CDR2 are LNHNV and YYDKDF (reference sequence). CDR3 length: 15 residues. Overall study results and limits: In a later analysis, the majority of CMV-associated beta chains seemingly showed HLA restriction. Based on reports, TCR beta sequences accurately predicted HLA-A and HLA-B alleles for most subjects. A previous analysis found most TCR beta V segments productive roughly 87% or roughly 30% of the time.

The sequencing sample was made of PBMCs. The chain has TRBV15 and TRBJ2-7; the D gene is possibly TRBD2 (6 bases). This clonotype originated in a woman between 50 and 59 years old in good health and CMV-seronegative. CDR3 loop: CATSRDLYGSYEQYF. The DNA for the CDR3 is TGTGCCACCAGCAGAGATCTCTACGGGAGCTACGAGCAGTACTTC.